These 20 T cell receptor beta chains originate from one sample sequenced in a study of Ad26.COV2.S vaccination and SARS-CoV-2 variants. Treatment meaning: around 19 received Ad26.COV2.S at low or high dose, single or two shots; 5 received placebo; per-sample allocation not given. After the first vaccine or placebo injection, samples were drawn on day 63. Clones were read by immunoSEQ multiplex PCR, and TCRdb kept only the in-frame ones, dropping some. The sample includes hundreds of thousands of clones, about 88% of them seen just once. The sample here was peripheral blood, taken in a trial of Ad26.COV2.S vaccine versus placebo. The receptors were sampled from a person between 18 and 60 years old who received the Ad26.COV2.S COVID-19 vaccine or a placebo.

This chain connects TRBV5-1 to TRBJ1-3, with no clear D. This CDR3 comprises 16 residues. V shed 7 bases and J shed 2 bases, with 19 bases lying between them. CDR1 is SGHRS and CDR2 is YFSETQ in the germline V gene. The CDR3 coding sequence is TGCGCCAGCTCCCCCCTTGGCAGCTTCACTGGAAACACCATATATTTT. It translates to CASSPLGSFTGNTIYF.

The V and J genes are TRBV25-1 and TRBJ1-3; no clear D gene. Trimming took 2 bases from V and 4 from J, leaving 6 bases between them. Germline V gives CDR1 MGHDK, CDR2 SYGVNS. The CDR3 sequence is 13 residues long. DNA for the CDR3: TGTGCCAGCAGTGAAATTCACGGAAACACCATATATTTT. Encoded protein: CASSEIHGNTIYF.

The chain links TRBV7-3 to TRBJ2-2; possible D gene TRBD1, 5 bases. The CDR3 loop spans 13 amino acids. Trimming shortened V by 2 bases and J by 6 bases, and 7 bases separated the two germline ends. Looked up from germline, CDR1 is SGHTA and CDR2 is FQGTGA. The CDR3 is CASSLGAPGELFF. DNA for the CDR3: TGTGCCAGCAGCTTAGGGGCGCCCGGGGAGCTGTTTTTT.

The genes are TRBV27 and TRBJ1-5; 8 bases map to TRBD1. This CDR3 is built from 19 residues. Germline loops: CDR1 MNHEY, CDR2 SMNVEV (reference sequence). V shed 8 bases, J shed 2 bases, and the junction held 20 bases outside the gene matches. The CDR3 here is CASQTSGTGAISGNQPQHF. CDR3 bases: TGTGCCAGCCAGACGTCCGGGACAGGTGCGATATCGGGCAATCAGCCCCAGCATTTT.

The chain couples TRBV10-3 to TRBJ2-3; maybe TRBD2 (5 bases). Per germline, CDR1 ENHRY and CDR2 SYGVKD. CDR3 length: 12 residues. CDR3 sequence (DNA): TGTGGGAGCGGTGCCAACACAGATACGCAGTATTTT. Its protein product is CGSGANTDTQYF.

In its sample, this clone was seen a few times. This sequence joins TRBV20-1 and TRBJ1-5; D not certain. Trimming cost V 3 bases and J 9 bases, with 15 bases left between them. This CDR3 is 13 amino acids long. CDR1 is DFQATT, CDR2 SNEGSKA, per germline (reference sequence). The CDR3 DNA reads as TGCAGTGCTAGTCCCCCGGGGTCCTGGCCCCAGCATTTT. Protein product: CSASPPGSWPQHF.

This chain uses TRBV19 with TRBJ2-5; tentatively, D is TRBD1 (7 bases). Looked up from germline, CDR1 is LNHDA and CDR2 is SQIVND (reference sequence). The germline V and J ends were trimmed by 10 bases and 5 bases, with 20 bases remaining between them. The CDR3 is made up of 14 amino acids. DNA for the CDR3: TGTGCCACCTCCAGTGGAGGGGGCCGCGAGACCCAGTACTTC. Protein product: CATSSGGGRETQYF.

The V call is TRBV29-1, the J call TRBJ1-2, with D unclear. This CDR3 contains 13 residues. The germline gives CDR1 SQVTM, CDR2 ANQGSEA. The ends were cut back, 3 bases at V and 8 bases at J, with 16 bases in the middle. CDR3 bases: TGCAGCGTTGAGCCAACCCGACGTGGAGGCTACACCTTC. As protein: CSVEPTRRGGYTF.

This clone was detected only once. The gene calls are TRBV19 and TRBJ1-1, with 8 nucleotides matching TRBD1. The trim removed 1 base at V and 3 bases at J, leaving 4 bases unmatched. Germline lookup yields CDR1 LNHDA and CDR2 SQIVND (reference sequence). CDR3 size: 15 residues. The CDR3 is CASSIVHRGDTEAFF. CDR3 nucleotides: TGTGCCAGTAGTATAGTCCACAGGGGGGACACTGAAGCTTTCTTT.

As DNA, the CDR3 is TGTGCCATCAGTGGGGGACAGCTTATACCCCAGTACTTC. This translates into CAISGGQLIPQYF. The chain employs TRBV10-3 and TRBJ2-5; 7 bases map to TRBD1. V dropped 4 bases and J dropped 9; count of bases not matched to a gene: 8. The germline gives CDR1 ENHRY, CDR2 SYGVKD. The CDR3 covers 13 residues.

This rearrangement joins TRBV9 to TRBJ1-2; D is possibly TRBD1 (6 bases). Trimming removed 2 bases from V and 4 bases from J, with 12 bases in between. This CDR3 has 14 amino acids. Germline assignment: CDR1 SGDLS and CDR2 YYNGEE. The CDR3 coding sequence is TGTGCCAGCAGCGTTACAGGGAGGTCCTATGGCTACACCTTC. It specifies CASSVTGRSYGYTF.

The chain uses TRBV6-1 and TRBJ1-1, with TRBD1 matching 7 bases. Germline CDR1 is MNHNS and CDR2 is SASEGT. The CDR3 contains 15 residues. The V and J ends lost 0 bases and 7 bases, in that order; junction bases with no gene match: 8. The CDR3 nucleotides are TGTGCCAGCAGTGAAGCGGCAGGGGGTTTAGATGAAGCTTTCTTT. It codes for CASSEAAGGLDEAFF.

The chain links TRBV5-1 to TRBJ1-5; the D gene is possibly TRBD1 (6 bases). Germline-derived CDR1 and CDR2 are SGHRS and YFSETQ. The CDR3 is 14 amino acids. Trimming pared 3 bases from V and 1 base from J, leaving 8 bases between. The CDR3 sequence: CASSSGQSNQPQHF. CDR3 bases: TGCGCCAGCAGCTCTGGACAGAGCAATCAGCCCCAGCATTTT.

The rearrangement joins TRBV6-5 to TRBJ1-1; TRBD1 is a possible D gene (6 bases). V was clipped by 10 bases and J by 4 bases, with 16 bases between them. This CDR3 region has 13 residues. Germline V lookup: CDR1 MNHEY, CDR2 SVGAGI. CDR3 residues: CATSYAGATEAFF. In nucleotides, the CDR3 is TGTGCCACCAGCTACGCAGGGGCCACTGAAGCTTTCTTT.

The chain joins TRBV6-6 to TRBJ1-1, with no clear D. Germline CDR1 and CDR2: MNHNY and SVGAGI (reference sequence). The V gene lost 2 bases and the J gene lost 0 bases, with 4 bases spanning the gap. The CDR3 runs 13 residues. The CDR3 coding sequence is TGTGCCAGCAGTTACATGATGAACACTGAAGCTTTCTTT. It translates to CASSYMMNTEAFF.

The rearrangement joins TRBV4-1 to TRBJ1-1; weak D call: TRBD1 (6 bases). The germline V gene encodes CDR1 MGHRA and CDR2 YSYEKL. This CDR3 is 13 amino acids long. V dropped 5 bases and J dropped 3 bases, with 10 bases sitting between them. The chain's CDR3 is CASSLQGHTEAFF. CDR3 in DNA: TGCGCCAGCAGCTTACAGGGACACACTGAAGCTTTCTTT.

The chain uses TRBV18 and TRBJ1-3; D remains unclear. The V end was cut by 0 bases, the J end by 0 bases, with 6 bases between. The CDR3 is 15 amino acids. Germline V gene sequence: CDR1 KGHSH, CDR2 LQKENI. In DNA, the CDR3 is TGTGCCAGCTCACCACCGGGGTTCTCTGGAAACACCATATATTTT. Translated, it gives CASSPPGFSGNTIYF.

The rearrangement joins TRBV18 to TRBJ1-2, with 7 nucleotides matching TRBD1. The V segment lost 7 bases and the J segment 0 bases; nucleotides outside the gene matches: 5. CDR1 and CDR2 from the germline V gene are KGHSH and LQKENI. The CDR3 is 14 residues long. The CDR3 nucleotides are TGTGCCAGCTTGGGACAGCTAGCTAACTATGGCTACACCTTC. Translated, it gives CASLGQLANYGYTF.

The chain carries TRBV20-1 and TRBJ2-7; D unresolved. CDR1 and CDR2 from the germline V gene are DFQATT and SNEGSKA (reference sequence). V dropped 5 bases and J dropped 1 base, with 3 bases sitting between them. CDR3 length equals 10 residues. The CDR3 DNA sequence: TGCAGTGCTGAGTCCTACGAGCAGTACTTC. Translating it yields CSAESYEQYF.

The CDR3 bases are TGTGCCAGTAGTATGTTTTTTTTGCCCCAGGGACAGCTGAACACTGAAGCTTTCTTT. Its protein product is CASSMFFLPQGQLNTEAFF. This rearrangement joins TRBV19 to TRBJ1-1; TRBD1 aligns across 7 bases. CDR3 length: 19 amino acids. Germline assignment: CDR1 LNHDA and CDR2 SQIVND (reference sequence). Trimming took 3 bases from V and 0 from J; bases not matched to a gene: 16.